The rows below give T cell receptor beta chains drawn from one sample of a study of CD8+ T cells in alopecia areata. The repertoire was sequenced with immunoSEQ multiplex PCR; TCRdb's copy has only in-frame clones and lacks some. The sample gives about 140,000 clones, about 88% of which show up once; approximately 13% is in the top ten. Sequencing used CD8+ T cells sorted from blood, obtained at week 4, from a patient treated with tofacitinib. These receptors were taken from a human donor with alopecia areata. The CDR3 runs from the conserved cysteine through the conserved F or W. A D gene is named only where the DNA matches it firmly. Clone size is not always given. Where it is, it says once, few, many or a class for expanded clones.

TRBV5-4	-	-	TRBJ2-7	TGTGCCAGCAGCTTGATGGGGAGCGAGCAGTACTTC	CASSLMGSEQYF
TRBV7-2	-	-	TRBJ2-3	TGTGCCAGCAGCCATATCTGGCTCCCGGGGCGTCAGTATTTT	CASSHIWLPGRQYF
TRBV4-2	TRBD1	-	TRBJ2-7	TGTGCCAGCAGCCAAGGACAGGGATCCTCCTACGAGCAGTACTTC	CASSQGQGSSYEQYF
TRBV2	TRBD1	once	TRBJ2-1	TGTGCCAGCAGTGATGGCGACAGGGGAAACAATGAGCAGTTCTTC	CASSDGDRGNNEQFF
TRBV7-6	-	-	TRBJ2-3	TGTGCCAGCAGCCCTCGGATAGCGCAAGGCACAGATACGCAGTATTTT	CASSPRIAQGTDTQYF
TRBV6-6	-	-	TRBJ2-1	TGTGCCAGCAACCTCAACAATGAGCAGTTCTTC	CASNLNNEQFF
TRBV30	-	-	TRBJ2-6	TGTGCCTGGAATCTTTGGGGTGAGACTGGGGCCAACGTCCTGACTTTC	CAWNLWGETGANVLTF
TRBV6-5	-	few	TRBJ1-2	TGTGCCAGCAGTCAAGGGGGAATCAACTATGGCTACACCTTC	CASSQGGINYGYTF
TRBV7-9	-	-	TRBJ2-7	TGTGCCAGCAGCTGGGACGGTAGCTCCTACGAGCAGTACTTC	CASSWDGSSYEQYF
TRBV27	TRBD2	-	TRBJ2-7	TGTGCCAGCAGTTTACAGGCTAGCGGCTACGAGCAGTACTTC	CASSLQASGYEQYF
TRBV15	-	-	TRBJ1-5	TGTGCCACCAGCAGAGAGTGGGTACAGCCCCAGCATTTT	CATSREWVQPQHF
TRBV5-1	-	-	TRBJ2-1	TGCGCCAGCAGCTTCCCACAGAGCAATGAGCAGTTCTTC	CASSFPQSNEQFF
TRBV7-9	-	few	TRBJ2-5	TGTGCCAGCAGCTTTCCCGGGACGAGGGAGACCCAGTACTTC	CASSFPGTRETQYF
TRBV14	TRBD1	-	TRBJ2-6	TGTGCCAGCAGCCCCTGGGACAGTCTCTCTGGGGCCAACGTCCTGACTTTC	CASSPWDSLSGANVLTF
TRBV11-2	-	-	TRBJ2-7	TGTGCCAGCAGCTTAAGGACAGATGTTACCTACGAGCAGTACTTC	CASSLRTDVTYEQYF
TRBV29-1	-	-	TRBJ2-2	TGCAGCGTTGAAGATCTGGGTCAGGTAGTTAACACCGGGGAGCTGTTTTTT	CSVEDLGQVVNTGELFF
TRBV4-2	-	-	TRBJ2-5	TGTGCCAGCAGCCGAGCCGGGACCGGACCAGGGGAGACCCAGTACTTC	CASSRAGTGPGETQYF
TRBV7-8	TRBD1	once	TRBJ2-6	TGTGCCAGCAGCTTAGAGGACAGGCAATTCTCTGGGGCCAACGTCCTGACTTTC	CASSLEDRQFSGANVLTF
TRBV29-1	-	once	TRBJ2-7	TGCAGCCCCCGGGCACAGGCCTCCTACGAGCAGTACTTC	CSPRAQASYEQYF
TRBV11-2	TRBD1	-	TRBJ2-1	TGTGCCAGCAGCCCAAAACAGGGGAGAACTTACAATGAGCAGTTCTTC	CASSPKQGRTYNEQFF
TRBV28	-	-	TRBJ2-4	TGTGCCAGCAGTTTAGGCGGAGGCAAAAACATTCAGTACTTC	CASSLGGGKNIQYF
TRBV30	-	-	TRBJ2-7	TGTGCCTGGAGTGGGGAGGCTACTAGCTACGAGCAGTACTTC	CAWSGEATSYEQYF
TRBV30	-	-	TRBJ2-1	TGTGCCTGGACCTTAACGGAGGGGGCTTACAATGAGCAGTTCTTC	CAWTLTEGAYNEQFF
TRBV29-1	-	-	TRBJ1-4	TGCAGCGCCGCAGGGACAACTAATGAAAAACTGTTTTTT	CSAAGTTNEKLFF
TRBV7-8	-	-	TRBJ2-7	TGTGCCAGCAGCTTAGGGGGACCTTCCTACGAGCAGTACTTC	CASSLGGPSYEQYF
TRBV25-1	-	-	TRBJ2-3	TGTGCCAGCAGTGAATATCCAGGGGCAGATACGCAGTATTTT	CASSEYPGADTQYF
TRBV2	TRBD2	few	TRBJ2-7	TGTGCCAGCGTGGGCGGGAGTGTCTACGAGCAGTACTTC	CASVGGSVYEQYF